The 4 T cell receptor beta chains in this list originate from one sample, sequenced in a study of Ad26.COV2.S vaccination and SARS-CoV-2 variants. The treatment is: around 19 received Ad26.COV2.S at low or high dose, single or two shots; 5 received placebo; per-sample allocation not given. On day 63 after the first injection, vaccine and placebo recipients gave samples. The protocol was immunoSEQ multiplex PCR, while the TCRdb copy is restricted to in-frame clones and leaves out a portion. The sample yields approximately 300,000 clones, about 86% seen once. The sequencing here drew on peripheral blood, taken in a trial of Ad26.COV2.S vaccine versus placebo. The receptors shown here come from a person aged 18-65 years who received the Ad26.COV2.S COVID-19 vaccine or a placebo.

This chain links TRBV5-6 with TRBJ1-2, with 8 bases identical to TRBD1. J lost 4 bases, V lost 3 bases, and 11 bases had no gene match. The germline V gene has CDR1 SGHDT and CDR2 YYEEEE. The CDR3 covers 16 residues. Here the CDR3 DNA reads TGTGCCAGCAGCTCCCGGGACAGGCCGACTGGCTATGGCTACACCTTC. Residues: CASSSRDRPTGYGYTF. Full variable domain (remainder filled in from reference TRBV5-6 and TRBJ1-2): DAGVTQSPTHLIKTRGQQVTLRCSPKSGHDTVSWYQQALGQGPQFIFQYYEEEERQRGNFPDRFSGHQFPNYSSELNVNALLLGDSALYLCASSSRDRPTGYGYTFGSGTRLTVV.

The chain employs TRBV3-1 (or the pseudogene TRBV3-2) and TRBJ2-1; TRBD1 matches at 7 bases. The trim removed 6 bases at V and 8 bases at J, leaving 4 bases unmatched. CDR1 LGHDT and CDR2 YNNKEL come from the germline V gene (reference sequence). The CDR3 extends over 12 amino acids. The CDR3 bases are TGTGCCAGCAGGACAGGGAATGATGAGCAGTTCTTC. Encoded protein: CASRTGNDEQFF.

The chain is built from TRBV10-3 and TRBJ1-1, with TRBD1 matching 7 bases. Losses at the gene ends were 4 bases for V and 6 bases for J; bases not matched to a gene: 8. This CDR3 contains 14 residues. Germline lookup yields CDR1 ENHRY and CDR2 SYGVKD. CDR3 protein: CAISALITGAEAFF. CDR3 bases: TGTGCCATCAGTGCCCTAATAACAGGGGCTGAAGCTTTCTTT.

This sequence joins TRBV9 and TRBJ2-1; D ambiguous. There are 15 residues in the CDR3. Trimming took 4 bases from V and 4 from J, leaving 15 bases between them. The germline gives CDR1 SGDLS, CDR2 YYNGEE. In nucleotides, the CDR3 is TGTGCCAGCAGCCCTCCCCCGGCTGAGTACAATGAGCAGTTCTTC. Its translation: CASSPPPAEYNEQFF.